The present entry profiles one T cell receptor beta chain with its context. Different DNA sequences within this sample yield the same CDR3. These data originate in a study of blood T cell repertoires in COVID-19. Study overall: The study drew acute and convalescent COVID-19 samples from the United States, Italy and Spain. Nucleic acid was either cDNA or gDNA, and it came from T cells, B-cell-depleted T cells, or PBMCs.

Germline V gene sequence: CDR1 SGDLS, CDR2 YYNGEE. The V segment lost 3 bases and the J segment 2 bases; nucleotides outside the gene matches: 3. This CDR3 region has 14 residues. As processed by the authors: By means of reference gene primer amplification, nucleated cell counts were estimated. Libraries were prepared by immunoSEQ multiplex PCR; TCRdb keeps only in-frame clonotypes and omits some of them. V, J and clone size are taken as reported in that table, and D and trimming were inferred from the DNA itself. Of approximately 140,000 clones listed, around 89% are singletons. The sample was peripheral blood. This TCR derives from a man between 65 and 79 years old with active COVID-19. The V and J genes are TRBV9 and TRBJ2-7; TRBD1 agrees at 9 bases. Here the CDR3 DNA reads TGTGCCAGCAGCGCCGGGACAGGGCCCTACGAGCAGTACTTC. Protein product: CASSAGTGPYEQYF.